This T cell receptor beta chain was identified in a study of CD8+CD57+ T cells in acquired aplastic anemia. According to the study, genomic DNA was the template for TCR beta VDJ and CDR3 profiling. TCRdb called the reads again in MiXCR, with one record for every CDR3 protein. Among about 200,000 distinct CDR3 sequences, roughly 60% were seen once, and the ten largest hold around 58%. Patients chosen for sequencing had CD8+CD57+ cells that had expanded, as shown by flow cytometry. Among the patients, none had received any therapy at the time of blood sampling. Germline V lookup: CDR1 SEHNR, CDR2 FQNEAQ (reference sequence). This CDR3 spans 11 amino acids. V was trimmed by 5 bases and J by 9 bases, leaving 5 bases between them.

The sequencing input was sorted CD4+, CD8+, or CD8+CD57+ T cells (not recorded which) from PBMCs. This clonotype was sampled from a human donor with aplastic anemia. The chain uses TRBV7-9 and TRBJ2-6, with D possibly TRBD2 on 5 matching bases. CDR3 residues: CASSRGNVLTF. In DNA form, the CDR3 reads TGTGCCAGCAGCCGGGGCAACGTCCTGACTTTC. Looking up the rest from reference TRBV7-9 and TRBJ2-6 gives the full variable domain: DTGVSQNPRHKITKRGQNVTFRCDPISEHNRLYWYRQTLGQGPEFLTYFQNEAQLEKSRLLSDRFSAERPKGSFSTLEIQRTEQGDSAMYLCASSRGNVLTFGAGSRLTVL.